The clone carrying this T cell receptor beta chain has at least ten counts. Its antigen is unidentified. The library was built for alpha chains, so this beta chain is an off-target read and its size means little. Each CDR3 protein gets one entry after TCRdb re-called the 5' RACE reads with MiXCR. The repertoire holds some 7,000 distinct CDR3 sequences, with about an eighth as singletons. As to time point: sample taken at primary tumor resection. Sequencing was performed on whole RNA extracted from tumor and nontumor lung tissue, or from frozen PBMC, and the material was left unsorted. Germline CDR1 DFQATT, CDR2 SNEGSKA (reference sequence). The CDR3 is 16 amino acids. The V and J ends lost 0 bases and 1 base respectively, with 13 bases between them. The data derive from a study of spatial heterogeneity in lung cancer. At the level of the study: Strong correlation linked TCR transcript counts in tumor regions to a T cell module score derived from matched bulk RNA-seq. Study results and limitations: Beta chains had 13% to 15% coverage of tumor T cells, and alpha chains had 6% to 7%. Tumoral mutation counts were tracked by counts of expanded intratumoral alpha and beta TCRs.

The rearrangement joins TRBV20-1 to TRBJ1-5; D is undetermined. The clonotype originates from a male donor with early-stage non-small cell lung cancer. Sequencing used lung tumor tissue, obtained at surgery. CDR3 region: CSARDPPGLSNQPQHF. In DNA, the CDR3 is TGCAGTGCTAGAGATCCCCCTGGACTGAGCAATCAGCCCCAGCATTTT.